This T cell receptor beta chain is drawn from a study of blood T cell repertoires in COVID-19. About the research overall: The cDNA or gDNA used as material had been derived from T cells, B-cell-depleted T cells, or PBMCs.

In the study's own analysis: Estimates of nucleated cell counts were drawn from the amplification of reference gene primers. Profiled with immunoSEQ multiplex PCR; TCRdb holds only in-frame clones, not every one. That table furnishes V, J and clone size, whereas the DNA furnished D and trimming. The sample includes under 300,000 clones, 86% seen only once; the top ten take 15% to 19%. The CDR3 spans 14 residues. The V end lost 2 bases, the J end lost 3 bases, and 12 bases lay between the germline ends. CDR1 and CDR2 (germline): GTSNPN, SVGIG (reference sequence). This clone was detected once. The sequencing sample was made of PBMCs or T cells enriched from blood (not recorded which). The J gene is TRBJ2-3, the V gene TRBV30, with D possibly being TRBD1 (6 bases). This receptor was taken from a man aged 18 to 30 who had recovered from COVID-19. CDR3 in DNA: TGTGCCTGGAGTCCTAACAGGGAAACAGATACGCAGTATTTT. Residues: CAWSPNRETDTQYF.